These 17 T cell receptor beta chains came from one sample sequenced in a study of blood T cell repertoires in COVID-19. Sequencing used immunoSEQ multiplex PCR; TCRdb keeps in-frame clones, though not all of them. In the table there are about 150,000 clones, around 89% of which are singletons. Material: peripheral blood. All receptors derive from a man aged 55 to 70 with active or convalescent COVID-19.

This chain uses TRBV9 with TRBJ2-3; D might be TRBD2 (7 bases). CDR1 is SGDLS, CDR2 YYNGEE, per germline. This CDR3 is built from 15 residues. V was trimmed by 4 bases and J by 6 bases, leaving 18 bases between them. The CDR3, as DNA: TGTGCCAGCAGCCGTGGGGGGGCACCTTTGGATACGCAGTATTTT. Translated: CASSRGGAPLDTQYF.

The rearrangement joins TRBV6-2 or TRBV6-3 to TRBJ2-5, with 7 bases matching TRBD1. V was pared by 2 bases and J by 4 bases, with 7 bases of the junction left unmatched. CDR1 is MNHEY and CDR2 is SVGEGT in the germline V gene. This CDR3 contains 15 residues. Written as DNA, the CDR3 is TGTGCCAGCAGTTACCTGCGGACAGGTGGAGAGACCCAGTACTTC. The encoded protein is CASSYLRTGGETQYF.

This clone has just one count. This chain joins TRBV9 and TRBJ2-1; TRBD2 might be the D (5 bases). Looked up from germline, CDR1 is SGDLS and CDR2 is YYNGEE. Trimming removed 3 bases from V and 5 bases from J, with 9 bases in between. This CDR3 is 13 amino acids long. CDR3 coding DNA: TGTGCCAGCAGCGGGCCCGGGGACAATGAGCAGTTCTTC. Translated: CASSGPGDNEQFF. Complete variable domain (other parts from reference TRBV9 and TRBJ2-1): DSGVTQTPKHLITATGQRVTLRCSPRSGDLSVYWYQQSLDQGLQFLIQYYNGEERAKGNILERFSAQQFPDLHSELNLSSLELGDSALYFCASSGPGDNEQFFGPGTRLTVL.

This chain links TRBV5-1 with TRBJ2-1; TRBD1 agrees at 10 bases. The CDR3 sequence is 13 residues long. V shed 3 bases and J 10 bases; nucleotides not matched to a gene: 4. CDR1 and CDR2 (germline): SGHRS, YFSETQ. The CDR3 here is CASSWGQGNEQFF. The CDR3 DNA sequence: TGCGCCAGCAGCTGGGGACAGGGGAACGAGCAGTTCTTC.

The V gene is TRBV6-5, the J gene TRBJ1-4; TRBD1 aligns across 9 bases. The CDR3 has 14 amino acids. V dropped 7 bases and J dropped 8; count of bases not matched to a gene: 8. From germline, CDR1 is MNHEY and CDR2 SVGAGI. The CDR3 bases are TGTGCCAGCATGCAGGGGACAGGGTTGGAAAAACTGTTTTTT. Protein: CASMQGTGLEKLFF.

The chain combines TRBV2 with TRBJ2-1, with a tentative D call TRBD2 (6 bases). The ends were cut back, 4 bases at V and 8 bases at J, with 12 bases in the middle. Germline V gene lookup returns CDR1 SNHLY and CDR2 FYNNEI. The CDR3 contains 13 residues. In nucleotides, the CDR3 is TGTGCCAGCAGTGCCCGACTAGTCGATGAGCAGTTCTTC. Translated: CASSARLVDEQFF.

The genes are TRBV7-2 and TRBJ2-7; TRBD2 aligns across 13 bases. The germline CDR1 and CDR2 sequences are SGHTA and FQGNSA. V shed 4 bases, J shed 4 bases, and the junction held 13 bases outside the gene matches. The CDR3 sequence is 18 residues long. The CDR3 protein is CASSSMGRTSGRKYEQYF. The CDR3 DNA reads TGTGCCAGCAGCTCCATGGGTCGGACTAGCGGGAGAAAGTACGAGCAGTACTTC.

The chain combines TRBV5-1 with TRBJ2-2, with 10 bases identical to TRBD1. Germline lookup yields CDR1 SGHRS and CDR2 YFSETQ. V trimming: 2 bases; J trimming: 3 bases; junction bases outside the gene matches: 1. The CDR3 is 15 residues long. CDR3: CASSFGQGDTGELFF. The CDR3 nucleotides are TGCGCCAGCAGCTTTGGACAGGGGGACACCGGGGAGCTGTTTTTT. The full variable domain, rest sourced from reference TRBV5-1 and TRBJ2-2, is KAGVTQTPRYLIKTRGQQVTLSCSPISGHRSVSWYQQTPGQGLQFLFEYFSETQRNKGNFPGRFSGRQFSNSRSEMNVSTLELGDSALYLCASSFGQGDTGELFFGEGSRLTVL.

The rearrangement joins TRBV20-1 to TRBJ2-1; 7 nucleotides align to TRBD1. V was clipped by 6 bases and J by 8 bases; unmatched bases: 4. Germline assignment: CDR1 DFQATT and CDR2 SNEGSKA (reference sequence). The CDR3 covers 11 residues. For the CDR3, the DNA is TGCAGTGCCGAGGGGGCGGATGAGCAGTTCTTC. Translating gives CSAEGADEQFF.

This chain uses TRBV28 with TRBJ1-6; 10 positions agree with TRBD1. The germline V gene has CDR1 MDHEN and CDR2 SYDVKM. The trim removed 6 bases at V and 6 bases at J, leaving 5 bases unmatched. The CDR3 runs 15 residues. The CDR3 DNA follows: TGTGCCAGCAGGGGGACAGGGGCCCTTAATTCACCCCTCCACTTT. Its protein product is CASRGTGALNSPLHF.

This chain links TRBV20-1 with TRBJ2-5; no reliable D call. The germline gives CDR1 DFQATT, CDR2 SNEGSKA (reference sequence). Between the trimmed V and J ends, which lost 1 base and 5 bases, there was a span of 5 bases. This CDR3 region has 11 residues. In nucleotides, the CDR3 is TGCAGTGCTAGAGCCGAGGAGACCCAGTACTTC. It specifies CSARAEETQYF.

V usage is TRBV12-5 and J usage is TRBJ1-1; D gene unclear. The CDR3 is 14 residues long. In germline, CDR1 is LGHNT, CDR2 FRNRAP. Deletions cut 6 bases from V and 0 bases from J, with 11 bases between. The CDR3 loop reads CASGPDTMNTEAFF. For the CDR3, the DNA is TGTGCTAGTGGCCCCGACACCATGAACACTGAAGCTTTCTTT.

This clone occurred once. The rearrangement uses TRBV7-3 and TRBJ1-1; D remains ambiguous. The CDR3 spans 14 residues. V lost 1 base and J lost 6, with 12 bases in between. Germline loops: CDR1 SGHTA, CDR2 FQGTGA. In nucleotides, the CDR3 is TGTGCCAGCAGCTTAAATTCCCACTCCTCTGAAGCTTTCTTT. This codes for CASSLNSHSSEAFF.

The CDR3 spells CASSHRGQDTEAFF. CDR3 DNA sequence: TGTGCCAGCAGCCACAGGGGGCAGGACACTGAAGCTTTCTTT. The chain couples TRBV5-4 to TRBJ1-1, with 9 bases matching TRBD1. Trimming cost V 4 bases and J 3 bases; bases outside gene matches: 4. The germline CDR1 and CDR2 sequences are SGHNT and YYREEE (reference sequence). CDR3 size: 14 residues.

The chain is built from TRBV30 and TRBJ2-7; no clear D. The CDR3 is 8 residues long. Germline V gene data show CDR1 as GTSNPN and CDR2 as SVGIG (reference sequence). V was cut by 6 bases and J by 5 bases, with 2 bases left in between. CDR3 residues: CACNEQYF. CDR3 DNA sequence: TGTGCCTGCAACGAGCAGTACTTC.

The CDR3 is CASLTGGGEAFF. DNA of the CDR3: TGTGCCAGCCTTACAGGGGGCGGGGAAGCTTTCTTT. The gene calls are TRBV28 and TRBJ1-1, with 9 bases lining up with TRBD1. CDR3 length equals 12 residues. Looked up from germline, CDR1 is MDHEN and CDR2 is SYDVKM. The trim removed 8 bases at V and 8 bases at J, leaving 6 bases unmatched.

The CDR3 bases are TGTGCCAGCAGCTTAGAAACTAGCGGGAATGAGCAGTTCTTC. This codes for CASSLETSGNEQFF. The J gene is TRBJ2-1, the V gene TRBV7-2; 9 bases align to TRBD2. V gave up 1 base and J gave up 7 bases; unmatched junction bases: 2. Germline V CDR1 and CDR2: SGHTA, FQGNSA. The CDR3 contains 14 residues. Filled out from reference TRBV7-2 and TRBJ2-1, the complete variable domain reads GAGVSQSPSNKVTEKGKDVELRCDPISGHTALYWYRQSLGQGLEFLIYFQGNSAPDKSGLPSDRFSAERTGGSVSTLTIQRTQQEDSAVYLCASSLETSGNEQFFGPGTRLTVL.